Listed below are T cell receptor beta chains from one sample, sequenced in a study of CD8+CD57+ T cells in acquired aplastic anemia. TCRdb re-called the reads through MiXCR, storing one row per CDR3 protein. The table shows around 80,000 distinct CDR3 sequences, with roughly 70% occurring only once. Sequenced: sorted CD4+, CD8+, or CD8+CD57+ T cells (not recorded which) from PBMCs. These TCRs come from a human donor with aplastic anemia. Each CDR3 is given with its conserved first and last residue. Each record gives: V gene, clone size, D gene, J gene, CDR3 protein, CDR3 DNA. A D gene is named only where the DNA matches it firmly. Not all rows give a size; the values are once, few, many and, for expanded clones, a class.

V: TRBV9; size: NA; D: NA; J: TRBJ2-1; CDR3: CASSPLNEQFF; DNA: TGTGCCAGCAGCCCCCTTAATGAGCAGTTCTTC
V: TRBV9; size: NA; D: TRBD1; J: TRBJ1-2; CDR3: CASSPMTGWVGYTF; DNA: TGTGCCAGCAGCCCCATGACAGGGTGGGTTGGCTACACCTTC
V: TRBV2; size: NA; D: NA; J: TRBJ1-6; CDR3: CASSARPDSPLHF; DNA: TGTGCCAGCAGTGCCCGACCGGATTCACCCCTCCACTTT
V: TRBV6-2/TRBV6-3; size: NA; D: NA; J: TRBJ2-1; CDR3: CASSDRGGYNEQFF; DNA: TGTGCCAGCAGTGACCGAGGGGGTTACAATGAGCAGTTCTTC
V: TRBV7-2; size: NA; D: NA; J: TRBJ1-1; CDR3: CASRETEMNTEAFF; DNA: TGTGCCAGCAGGGAAACAGAGATGAACACTGAAGCTTTCTTT
V: TRBV24-1; size: NA; D: NA; J: TRBJ1-5; CDR3: CATSGGGNQPQHF; DNA: TGTGCCACCAGTGGAGGGGGCAATCAGCCCCAGCATTTT
V: TRBV6-4; size: NA; D: NA; J: TRBJ1-4; CDR3: CASSLSGDEKLFF; DNA: TGTGCCAGCAGTTTGTCAGGGGATGAAAAACTGTTTTTT
V: TRBV2; size: NA; D: NA; J: TRBJ2-3; CDR3: CASRVGTDTQYF; DNA: TGTGCCAGCAGGGTAGGCACAGATACGCAGTATTTT
V: TRBV25-1; size: many; D: NA; J: TRBJ2-2; CDR3: CASSEDRNTGELFF; DNA: TGTGCCAGCAGCGAGGACAGGAACACCGGGGAGCTGTTTTTT
V: TRBV7-9; size: NA; D: NA; J: TRBJ2-7; CDR3: CASSLVTAVEQYF; DNA: TGTGCCAGCAGCTTAGTGACAGCTGTCGAGCAGTACTTC
V: TRBV20-1; size: NA; D: NA; J: TRBJ1-5; CDR3: CSATGDSNQPQHF; DNA: TGCAGTGCTACGGGTGATAGCAATCAGCCCCAGCATTTT
V: TRBV7-8; size: NA; D: TRBD2; J: TRBJ2-1; CDR3: CASSATSGRVYEQFF; DNA: TGTGCCAGCAGCGCGACTAGCGGGAGGGTCTATGAGCAGTTCTTC
V: TRBV7-6; size: NA; D: TRBD1; J: TRBJ1-6; CDR3: CASSLGQTNSPLHF; DNA: TGTGCCAGCAGCTTGGGACAGACGAATTCACCCCTCCACTTT
V: TRBV2; size: few; D: NA; J: TRBJ1-1; CDR3: CASRPDRHTEAFF; DNA: TGTGCCAGCAGGCCGGACAGACACACTGAAGCTTTCTTT
V: TRBV10-3; size: NA; D: TRBD2; J: TRBJ2-7; CDR3: CAISETNPGLAGYEQYF; DNA: TGTGCCATCAGTGAGACCAATCCGGGACTAGCGGGCTACGAGCAGTACTTC
V: TRBV5-1; size: NA; D: TRBD1; J: TRBJ1-2; CDR3: CASSLEVTGYGYTF; DNA: TGCGCCAGCAGCTTGGAGGTGACAGGGTATGGCTACACCTTC
V: TRBV30; size: NA; D: NA; J: TRBJ2-7; CDR3: CAWSVRRTDYEQYF; DNA: TGTGCCTGGAGTGTACGGCGGACAGACTACGAGCAGTACTTC
V: TRBV7-8; size: NA; D: NA; J: TRBJ1-4; CDR3: CASSLGAEGSEKLFF; DNA: TGTGCCAGCAGCTTAGGTGCGGAGGGGAGTGAAAAACTGTTTTTT
V: TRBV12-3/TRBV12-4; size: many; D: TRBD2; J: TRBJ2-7; CDR3: CASSQRTSGSGRYYEQYF; DNA: TGTGCCAGCAGCCAAAGGACTAGCGGGAGTGGGAGATACTACGAGCAGTACTTC
V: TRBV10-3; size: NA; D: TRBD1; J: TRBJ1-2; CDR3: CAISGGQPYGYTF; DNA: TGTGCCATCAGTGGGGGACAGCCCTATGGCTACACCTTC